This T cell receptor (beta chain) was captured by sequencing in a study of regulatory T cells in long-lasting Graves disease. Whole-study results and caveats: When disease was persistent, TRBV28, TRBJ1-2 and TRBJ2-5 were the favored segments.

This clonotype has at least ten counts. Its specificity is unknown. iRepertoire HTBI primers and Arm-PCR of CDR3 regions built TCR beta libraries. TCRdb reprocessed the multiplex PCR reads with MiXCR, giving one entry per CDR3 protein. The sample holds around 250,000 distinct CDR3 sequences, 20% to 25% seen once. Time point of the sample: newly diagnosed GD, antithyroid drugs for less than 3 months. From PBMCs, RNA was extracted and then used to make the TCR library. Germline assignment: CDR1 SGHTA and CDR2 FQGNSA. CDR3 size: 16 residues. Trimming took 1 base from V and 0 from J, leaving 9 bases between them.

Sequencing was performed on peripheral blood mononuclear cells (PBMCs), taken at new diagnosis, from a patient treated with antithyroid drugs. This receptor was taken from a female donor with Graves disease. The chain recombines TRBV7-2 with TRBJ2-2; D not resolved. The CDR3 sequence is CASSLVLFANTGELFF. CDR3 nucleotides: TGTGCCAGCAGCTTAGTCCTGTTCGCGAACACCGGGGAGCTGTTTTTT.